Presented here are 15 T cell receptor beta chains from one specimen sequenced in a study of blood T cell repertoires in COVID-19. Repertoires were generated with immunoSEQ multiplex PCR, while TCRdb's copy carries only in-frame clones and drops some. The sample shows roughly 480,000 clones, 89% of them seen only once. Sequences were obtained from peripheral blood. These receptors were collected from a man in his late teens or twenties with COVID-19, enrolled during active disease.

The chain joins TRBV19 to TRBJ1-6, with no clear D. The CDR3 covers 14 residues. V was trimmed by 8 bases and J by 0 bases, leaving 8 bases between them. Germline V gene sequence: CDR1 LNHDA, CDR2 SQIVND (reference sequence). The CDR3 is CASRSSSYNSPLHF. In nucleotides, the CDR3 is TGTGCCAGTCGTTCGAGCTCCTATAATTCACCCCTCCACTTT.

This chain uses TRBV5-4 with TRBJ2-7; weak D call: TRBD1 (8 bases). CDR1 and CDR2 from the germline V gene are SGHNT and YYREEE (reference sequence). The CDR3 is made up of 15 amino acids. Trimming removed 3 bases at V and 2 bases at J, with 15 bases between. The CDR3 DNA reads as TGTGCCAGCAGCTGGGGGGGACAGGATCCCTACGAGCAGTACTTC. As protein: CASSWGGQDPYEQYF.

V and J are TRBV6-5 and TRBJ1-2; 9 bases are a match to TRBD1. Germline CDR1 is MNHEY and CDR2 is SVGAGI. Unmatched junction bases numbered 10, after V lost 4 bases and J lost 7 bases. There are 15 residues in the CDR3. The DNA of the CDR3 is TGTGCCAGCAGTTCAGCGAACAGGGGGCGCGGTGGCTACACCTTC. Its translation is CASSSANRGRGGYTF.

The chain links TRBV19 to TRBJ1-4; D ambiguous. This CDR3 has 17 residues. Germline loops: CDR1 LNHDA, CDR2 SQIVND (reference sequence). The V end was cut by 8 bases, the J end by 2 bases, with 21 bases between. The CDR3 loop is CASRSDRTTGTNEKLFF. As DNA, the CDR3 is TGTGCCAGTCGTTCTGATCGAACCACCGGGACTAATGAAAAACTGTTTTTT.

This clone was observed once. V gene TRBV19 combines with J gene TRBJ1-1; D gene unclear. Trimming left V 3 bases short and J 0 bases short, with 5 bases between. CDR3 length: 13 residues. The germline V gene has CDR1 LNHDA and CDR2 SQIVND (reference sequence). The CDR3 DNA sequence: TGTGCCAGTAGTATCTCCTTGAACACTGAAGCTTTCTTT. Its translation is CASSISLNTEAFF.

This clone is a singleton in its sample. The V call is TRBV5-6, the J call TRBJ2-5, with TRBD1 matching 7 bases. This CDR3 region has 12 residues. Germline CDR1 and CDR2: SGHDT and YYEEEE. Losses at the gene ends were 4 bases for V and 7 bases for J; bases not matched to a gene: 4. The CDR3 spells CASSRDRATQYF. The CDR3 DNA follows: TGTGCCAGCAGCCGGGACAGAGCGACCCAGTACTTC.

This clone was seen once. The chain is built from TRBV6-5 and TRBJ2-1, with 7 positions matching TRBD1. Germline CDR1 and CDR2: MNHEY and SVGAGI. The CDR3 has 16 residues. The V gene end was trimmed by 0 bases and the J gene end by 2 bases; junction bases not matched to a gene: 4. The CDR3, as DNA: TGTGCCAGCAGTTACTCAGTTGGGACAGCCTACAATGAGCAGTTCTTC. It is translated as CASSYSVGTAYNEQFF.

The V gene is TRBV5-1, the J gene TRBJ2-7; D ambiguous. V dropped 0 bases and J dropped 5 bases, with 12 bases sitting between them. From germline, CDR1 is SGHRS and CDR2 YFSETQ. The CDR3 covers 14 residues. CDR3 DNA: TGCGCCAGCAGCTTGGCCGGGTCCCCCCACGAGCAGTACTTC. Residues: CASSLAGSPHEQYF. Combining the CDR3 with reference TRBV5-1 and TRBJ2-7 gives the whole variable domain KAGVTQTPRYLIKTRGQQVTLSCSPISGHRSVSWYQQTPGQGLQFLFEYFSETQRNKGNFPGRFSGRQFSNSRSEMNVSTLELGDSALYLCASSLAGSPHEQYFGPGTRLTVT.

The CDR3 spells CASMARSGEGNEKLFF. The CDR3 bases are TGTGCCAGCATGGCAAGGTCGGGGGAAGGAAATGAAAAACTGTTTTTT. The chain is built from TRBV11-2 and TRBJ1-4, with a tentative D call TRBD1 (5 bases). The CDR3 contains 16 residues. Germline assignment: CDR1 SGHAT and CDR2 FQNNGV. V lost 7 bases to trimming and J lost 5 bases, with 20 bases between them.

The chain has TRBV3-1 (or the pseudogene TRBV3-2) and TRBJ2-1; weak D call: TRBD2 (6 bases). V lost 1 base to trimming and J lost 5 bases, with 9 bases between them. This CDR3 is 14 amino acids long. The germline V gene has CDR1 LGHDT and CDR2 YNNKEL (reference sequence). The CDR3 region is CASSQGRGDNEQFF. As DNA, the CDR3 is TGTGCCAGCAGCCAAGGGCGGGGCGACAATGAGCAGTTCTTC.

The rearrangement joins TRBV14 to TRBJ1-2, with 8 bases identical to TRBD1. The length of the CDR3 is 14 residues. V lost 4 bases to trimming and J lost 9 bases; unmatched junction nucleotides: 10. The V gene's germline CDR1 is SGHDN and CDR2 FVKESK. For the CDR3, the DNA is TGTGCCAGCAGCCGCCGACAGGGGAAGGCCCGCTACACCTTC. It translates to CASSRRQGKARYTF.

The CDR3 spells CASSPRPRYNEQFF. DNA of the CDR3: TGTGCCAGCAGCCCGCGCCCTCGATACAATGAGCAGTTCTTC. This chain joins TRBV5-5 and TRBJ2-1, with no clear D. The CDR3 is made up of 14 amino acids. From germline, CDR1 is SGHKS and CDR2 YYEKEE (reference sequence). Trimming stripped 4 bases from V and 4 bases from J, with 12 bases between.

As for this clone: The sample contains more than one DNA sequence encoding this CDR3. This sequence joins TRBV19 and TRBJ1-5; D may be TRBD1 (6 bases). CDR1 and CDR2 (germline): LNHDA, SQIVND (reference sequence). The CDR3 extends over 14 amino acids. V lost 3 bases and J 3 bases, leaving 9 bases between the germline ends. The CDR3 spells CASSMTGSNQPQHF. The CDR3 DNA is TGTGCCAGTAGTATGACAGGTTCCAATCAGCCCCAGCATTTT.

The chain links TRBV19 to TRBJ2-3; tentatively, D is TRBD1 (6 bases). Germline assignment: CDR1 LNHDA and CDR2 SQIVND (reference sequence). This CDR3 comprises 15 residues. Trimming pared 0 bases from V and 6 bases from J, leaving 13 bases between. The CDR3 sequence is CASSIDRTVSDTQYF. CDR3 in DNA: TGTGCCAGTAGTATAGATCGGACAGTCAGCGATACGCAGTATTTT.

The rearrangement joins TRBV7-3 to TRBJ2-1; 13 nucleotides match TRBD2. CDR1 and CDR2 (germline): SGHTA, FQGTGA. V trimming: 4 bases; J trimming: 7 bases; junction bases outside the gene matches: 4. The CDR3 is 15 residues long. The CDR3 loop reads CASSSRLAGGNEQFF. CDR3 DNA: TGTGCCAGCAGCTCTCGACTAGCGGGAGGTAATGAGCAGTTCTTC.